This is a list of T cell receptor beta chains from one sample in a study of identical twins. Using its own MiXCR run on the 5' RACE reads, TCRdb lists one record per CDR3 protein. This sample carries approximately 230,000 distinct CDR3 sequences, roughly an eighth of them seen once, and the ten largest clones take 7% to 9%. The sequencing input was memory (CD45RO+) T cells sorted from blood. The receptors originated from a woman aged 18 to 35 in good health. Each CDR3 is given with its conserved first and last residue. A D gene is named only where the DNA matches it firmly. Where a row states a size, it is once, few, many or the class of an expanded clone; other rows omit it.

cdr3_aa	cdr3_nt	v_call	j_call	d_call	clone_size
CSAGGMQPQHF	TGCAGTGCTGGGGGGATGCAGCCCCAGCATTTT	TRBV20-1	TRBJ1-5	.	few
CASSVDRGTEAFF	TGTGCCAGCAGTGTGGACCGGGGGACTGAAGCTTTCTTT	TRBV12-3/TRBV12-4	TRBJ1-1	.	many
CASSSGGPSIADTQYF	TGTGCCAGCAGCTCAGGAGGGCCTAGTATTGCAGATACGCAGTATTTT	TRBV7-6	TRBJ2-3	.	.
CAIKTGHGADTQYF	TGTGCCATAAAGACAGGGCATGGGGCAGATACGCAGTATTTT	TRBV10-3	TRBJ2-3	TRBD1	few
CASSLTPAGEQFF	TGTGCCAGCAGTCTCACTCCTGCCGGTGAGCAGTTCTTC	TRBV12-3/TRBV12-4	TRBJ2-1	.	few
CASMLFGADTQYF	TGCGCCAGCATGCTATTCGGCGCAGATACGCAGTATTTT	TRBV5-1	TRBJ2-3	.	.
CASSLVKLAQETQYF	TGTGCCAGCAGCTTGGTAAAACTAGCCCAAGAGACCCAGTACTTC	TRBV5-6	TRBJ2-5	.	.
CASSETDTQYF	TGTGCCAGCAGTGAAACAGATACGCAGTATTTT	TRBV2	TRBJ2-3	.	many
CATSRVTGPGQPQHF	TGTGCCACCAGCAGAGTGACAGGGCCAGGTCAGCCCCAGCATTTT	TRBV15	TRBJ1-5	TRBD1	.
CASSSLRDTQYF	TGTGCCAGCAGCTCCCTCCGGGATACGCAGTATTTT	TRBV7-2	TRBJ2-3	.	many
CASSRGQGRGYTF	TGTGCCAGCAGTCGGGGACAGGGAAGGGGCTACACCTTC	TRBV12-3/TRBV12-4	TRBJ1-2	TRBD1	many
CSAPLQGRNTEAFF	TGCAGTGCTCCCCTACAGGGGCGGAACACTGAAGCTTTCTTT	TRBV20-1	TRBJ1-1	TRBD1	.
CSVWAGREAYRNEQFF	TGCAGCGTTTGGGCGGGACGGGAGGCCTATCGCAATGAGCAGTTCTTC	TRBV29-1	TRBJ2-1	TRBD2	few
CASSLRGAARNEQFF	TGTGCCAGCAGCCTCCGAGGAGCGGCACGCAATGAGCAGTTCTTC	TRBV5-6	TRBJ2-1	.	.
CASRGQNQETQYF	TGTGCCAGCAGAGGACAGAACCAAGAGACCCAGTACTTC	TRBV5-4	TRBJ2-5	.	.
CASSHQSQAASYEQYF	TGCGCCAGCAGCCACCAATCTCAGGCTGCATCCTACGAGCAGTACTTC	TRBV4-1	TRBJ2-7	.	few
CASRGLAVETQYF	TGTGCCAGCAGAGGGCTAGCGGTAGAGACCCAGTACTTC	TRBV27	TRBJ2-5	TRBD2	few
CASSSGTGVTNEKLFF	TGCGCCAGCAGCTCCGGGACAGGGGTAACTAATGAAAAACTGTTTTTT	TRBV5-1	TRBJ1-4	TRBD1	few
CAISGGIGTPNYGYTF	TGTGCCATCAGTGGGGGGATTGGGACACCGAACTATGGCTACACCTTC	TRBV10-3	TRBJ1-2	.	few
CASSSDRNTGELFF	TGTGCCAGCAGCTCCGACAGAAACACCGGGGAGCTGTTTTTT	TRBV7-9	TRBJ2-2	.	.
CASSLLPSSGDYNEQFF	TGCGCCAGCAGCCTCCTACCTTCTAGCGGGGATTACAATGAGCAGTTCTTC	TRBV5-1	TRBJ2-1	TRBD2	few
CSASDPLAGAADTQYF	TGCAGTGCGTCGGACCCACTAGCGGGGGCCGCAGATACGCAGTATTTT	TRBV20-1	TRBJ2-3	TRBD2	.
CASRETGADEKLFF	TGTGCCAGCAGGGAGACAGGGGCGGACGAAAAACTGTTTTTT	TRBV13	TRBJ1-4	TRBD1	few
CASTATGGAGGYTF	TGTGCCAGCACCGCGACAGGGGGCGCGGGTGGCTACACCTTC	TRBV6-1	TRBJ1-2	TRBD1	.
CASVDRNSNQPQHF	TGTGCCAGTGTGGACAGGAATAGCAATCAGCCCCAGCATTTT	TRBV19	TRBJ1-5	TRBD1	few
CSATSGTSGGDEQFF	TGCAGTGCTACCTCCGGGACTAGCGGGGGGGATGAGCAGTTCTTC	TRBV20-1	TRBJ2-1	TRBD2	.
CASSRNGGEQFF	TGCGCCAGCAGCCGAAATGGGGGGGAGCAGTTCTTC	TRBV5-1	TRBJ2-1	.	.
CASSLVLDSHSYEQYF	TGCGCCAGCAGTCTTGTATTGGACTCACACTCCTACGAGCAGTACTTC	TRBV5-1	TRBJ2-7	.	.
CATRREANTDTQYF	TGTGCCACCCGACGGGAAGCCAACACAGATACGCAGTATTTT	TRBV15	TRBJ2-3	.	few
CASSLAGFNNEAFF	TGCGCCAGCAGCTTGGCGGGATTTAACAATGAAGCTTTCTTT	TRBV5-1	TRBJ1-1	.	.
CASSKNKGERKETQYF	TGTGCCAGCAGCAAAAACAAGGGTGAGAGGAAAGAGACCCAGTACTTC	TRBV21-1	TRBJ2-5	.	.
CASSSMSGLGEQYF	TGTGCCAGCAGCTCTATGAGCGGGCTAGGAGAGCAGTACTTC	TRBV11-3	TRBJ2-7	.	few
CSARGSGYTGANVLTF	TGCAGTGCTAGAGGTTCAGGGTACACTGGGGCCAACGTCCTGACTTTC	TRBV20-1	TRBJ2-6	.	.
CSASFRAPTQYF	TGCAGTGCTAGTTTTAGGGCACCGACCCAGTACTTC	TRBV20-1	TRBJ2-5	.	.
CATSRGMVSGELFF	TGTGCCACCAGCAGAGGAATGGTCTCTGGGGAGCTGTTTTTT	TRBV15	TRBJ2-2	.	many
CASSFTGSGQPQHF	TGTGCCAGCAGTTTTACAGGTTCGGGTCAGCCCCAGCATTTT	TRBV7-9	TRBJ1-5	.	.
CASSYSEGAGDTEAFF	TGTGCCAGCAGTTACTCGGAAGGGGCTGGCGACACTGAAGCTTTCTTT	TRBV6-5	TRBJ1-1	.	many
CATSRGSGNTEAFF	TGTGCCACCAGCAGGGGGTCGGGGAACACTGAAGCTTTCTTT	TRBV15	TRBJ1-1	.	few
CASSRGTLTYEQYF	TGTGCCAGCAGCCGAGGGACATTAACCTACGAGCAGTACTTC	TRBV3-1	TRBJ2-7	.	.
CASSEDTESYEQYF	TGTGCCAGCAGTGAAGACACAGAGTCGTACGAGCAGTACTTC	TRBV6-1	TRBJ2-7	.	few
CASRAGGSSYEQYF	TGTGCCAGCAGAGCCGGGGGGAGCTCCTACGAGCAGTACTTC	TRBV6-2/TRBV6-3	TRBJ2-7	TRBD2	few
CSAGSVSGLYEQYF	TGCAGTGCTGGAAGTGTTAGCGGGCTTTACGAGCAGTACTTC	TRBV20-1	TRBJ2-7	TRBD2	.
CASRPRVGHGYTF	TGTGCCAGCAGACCCAGGGTGGGGCACGGCTACACCTTC	TRBV6-1	TRBJ1-2	.	.
CASSFFLKETQYF	TGTGCCAGCAGTTTTTTCCTCAAAGAGACCCAGTACTTC	TRBV12-3/TRBV12-4	TRBJ2-5	.	many
CASSPGTASYEQYF	TGTGCCAGCAGCCCTGGGACAGCGTCCTACGAGCAGTACTTC	TRBV3-1	TRBJ2-7	TRBD1	many
CASSQRVGTGKIYNEQFF	TGTGCCAGCAGCCAGAGAGTGGGGACAGGGAAGATTTACAATGAGCAGTTCTTC	TRBV14	TRBJ2-1	TRBD1	many